In its sample, the clone carrying this T cell receptor (beta chain) was seen many times. Clinical symptoms, serum thyroxine, TRAb, thyroid ultrasound and orbital computed tomography established diagnosis. This CDR3 has 13 amino acids. Trimming shortened V by 2 bases and J by 7 bases, and 9 bases separated the two germline ends. Germline V gene lookup returns CDR1 MNHEY and CDR2 SMNVEV (reference sequence). There were TCR beta CDR3 regions amplified from RNA transcripts. The HTBI set primed first-round TCR CDR3 RT-PCR. TCRdb re-analysed the multiplex PCR reads in MiXCR, keeping a single row per CDR3 protein. The sample contains 300,000 to 450,000 distinct CDR3 sequences, around a sixth of which appear only once. These data are taken from a study of T cells in Graves' hyperthyroidism and ophthalmopathy. Overall study: Blood was drawn when the patient was first diagnosed and still untreated.

This receptor was identified in a woman under 30 with Graves' hyperthyroidism that later progressed to Graves' ophthalmopathy. Material for sequencing was blood. The chain combines TRBV27 with TRBJ1-5; possibly TRBD1 for D (6 bases). Written as DNA, the CDR3 is TGTGCCAGCAGTTTAGGCAGGGGACAGCCCCAGCATTTT. Its protein product is CASSLGRGQPQHF.